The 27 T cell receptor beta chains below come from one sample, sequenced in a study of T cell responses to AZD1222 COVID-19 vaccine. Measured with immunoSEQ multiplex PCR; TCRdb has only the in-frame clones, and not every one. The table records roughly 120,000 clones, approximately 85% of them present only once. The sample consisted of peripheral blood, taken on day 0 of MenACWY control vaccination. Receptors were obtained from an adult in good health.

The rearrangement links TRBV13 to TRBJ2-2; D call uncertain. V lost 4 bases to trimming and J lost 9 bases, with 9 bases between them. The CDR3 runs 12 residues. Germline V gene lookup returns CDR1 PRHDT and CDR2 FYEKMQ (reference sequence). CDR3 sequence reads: CASSSPKRELFF. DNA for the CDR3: TGTGCCAGCAGCTCCCCGAAACGGGAGCTGTTTTTT.

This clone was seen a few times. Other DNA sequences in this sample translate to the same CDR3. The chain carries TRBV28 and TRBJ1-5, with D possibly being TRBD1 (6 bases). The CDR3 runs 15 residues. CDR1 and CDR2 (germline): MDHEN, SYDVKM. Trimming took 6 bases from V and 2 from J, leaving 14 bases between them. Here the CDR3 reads CASSSGGAGNQPQHF. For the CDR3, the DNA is TGTGCCAGCAGCTCCGGGGGGGCAGGCAATCAGCCCCAGCATTTT. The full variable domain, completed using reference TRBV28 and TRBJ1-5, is DVKVTQSSRYLVKRTGEKVFLECVQDMDHENMFWYRQDPGLGLRLIYFSYDVKMKEKGDIPEGYSVSREKKERFSLILESASTNQTSMYLCASSSGGAGNQPQHFGDGTRLSIL.

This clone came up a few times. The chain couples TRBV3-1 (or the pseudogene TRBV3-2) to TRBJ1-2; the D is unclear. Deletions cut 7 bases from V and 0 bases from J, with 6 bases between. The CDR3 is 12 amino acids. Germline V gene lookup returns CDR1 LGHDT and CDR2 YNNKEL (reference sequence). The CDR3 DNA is TGTGCCAGCACAGACACTAACTATGGCTACACCTTC. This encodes CASTDTNYGYTF.

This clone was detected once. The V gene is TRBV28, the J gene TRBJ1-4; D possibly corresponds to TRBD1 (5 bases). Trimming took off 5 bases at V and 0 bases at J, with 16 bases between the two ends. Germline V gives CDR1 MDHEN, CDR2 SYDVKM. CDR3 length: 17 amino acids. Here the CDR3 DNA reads TGTGCCAGCAGTACCATTTCGGGGGGATCAACTAATGAAAAACTGTTTTTT. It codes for CASSTISGGSTNEKLFF.

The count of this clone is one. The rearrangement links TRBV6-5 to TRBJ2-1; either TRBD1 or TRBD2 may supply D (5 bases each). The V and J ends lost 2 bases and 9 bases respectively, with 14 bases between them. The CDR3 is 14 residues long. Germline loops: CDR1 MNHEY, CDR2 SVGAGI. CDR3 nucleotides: TGTGCCAGCAGTTACAACCAGGGTGGGGGTGAGCAGTTCTTC. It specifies CASSYNQGGGEQFF.

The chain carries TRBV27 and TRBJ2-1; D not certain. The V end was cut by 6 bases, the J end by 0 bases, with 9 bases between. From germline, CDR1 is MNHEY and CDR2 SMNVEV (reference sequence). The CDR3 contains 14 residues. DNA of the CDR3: TGTGCCAGCAGCTTTTCGAGCTCCTACAATGAGCAGTTCTTC. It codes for CASSFSSSYNEQFF.

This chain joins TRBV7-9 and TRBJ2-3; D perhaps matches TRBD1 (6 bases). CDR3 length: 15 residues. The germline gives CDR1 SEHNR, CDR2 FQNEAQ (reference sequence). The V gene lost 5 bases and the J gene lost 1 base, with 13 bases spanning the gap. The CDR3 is CASSVGGFGTDTQYF. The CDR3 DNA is TGTGCCAGCAGCGTAGGGGGTTTCGGCACAGATACGCAGTATTTT. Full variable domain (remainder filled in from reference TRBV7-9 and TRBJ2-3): DTGVSQNPRHKITKRGQNVTFRCDPISEHNRLYWYRQTLGQGPEFLTYFQNEAQLEKSRLLSDRFSAERPKGSFSTLEIQRTEQGDSAMYLCASSVGGFGTDTQYFGPGTRLTVL.

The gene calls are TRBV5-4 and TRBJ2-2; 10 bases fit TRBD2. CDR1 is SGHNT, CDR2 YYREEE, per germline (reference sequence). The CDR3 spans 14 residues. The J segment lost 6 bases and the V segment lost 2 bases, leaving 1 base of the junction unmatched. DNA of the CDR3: TGTGCCAGCAGCTTAGCGGGGGGGCCCGGGGAGCTGTTTTTT. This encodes CASSLAGGPGELFF.

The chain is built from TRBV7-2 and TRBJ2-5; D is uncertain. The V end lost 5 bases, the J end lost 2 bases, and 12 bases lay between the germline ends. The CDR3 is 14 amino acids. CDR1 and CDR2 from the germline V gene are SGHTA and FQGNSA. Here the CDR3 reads CASSPRLTQETQYF. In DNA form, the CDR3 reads TGTGCCAGCAGCCCCAGACTTACGCAAGAGACCCAGTACTTC.

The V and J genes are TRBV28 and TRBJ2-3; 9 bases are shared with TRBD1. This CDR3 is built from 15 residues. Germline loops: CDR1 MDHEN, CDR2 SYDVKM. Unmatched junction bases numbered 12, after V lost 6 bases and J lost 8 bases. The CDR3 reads CASSTGTGSVGTQYF. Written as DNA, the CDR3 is TGTGCCAGCAGCACCGGGACAGGGAGCGTTGGTACGCAGTATTTT. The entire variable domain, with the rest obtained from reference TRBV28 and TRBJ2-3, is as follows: DVKVTQSSRYLVKRTGEKVFLECVQDMDHENMFWYRQDPGLGLRLIYFSYDVKMKEKGDIPEGYSVSREKKERFSLILESASTNQTSMYLCASSTGTGSVGTQYFGPGTRLTVL.

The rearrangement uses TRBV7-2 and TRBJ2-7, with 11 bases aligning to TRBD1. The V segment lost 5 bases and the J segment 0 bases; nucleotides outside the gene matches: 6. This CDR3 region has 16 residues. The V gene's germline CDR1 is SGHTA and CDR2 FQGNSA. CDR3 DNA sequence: TGTGCCAGCAGCCCGCCCGGGACAGGGGGCTCCTACGAGCAGTACTTC. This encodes CASSPPGTGGSYEQYF.

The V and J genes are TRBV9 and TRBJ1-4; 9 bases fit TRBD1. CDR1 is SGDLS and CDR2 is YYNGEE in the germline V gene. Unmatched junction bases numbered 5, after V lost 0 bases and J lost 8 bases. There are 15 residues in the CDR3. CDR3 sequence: CASSVEQGAEEKLFF. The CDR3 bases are TGTGCCAGCAGCGTAGAACAGGGGGCCGAGGAAAAACTGTTTTTT.

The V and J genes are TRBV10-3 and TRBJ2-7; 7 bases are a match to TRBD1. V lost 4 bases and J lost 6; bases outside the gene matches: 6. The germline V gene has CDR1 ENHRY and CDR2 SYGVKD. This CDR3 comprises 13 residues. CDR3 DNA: TGTGCCATCAGTGCGACAGGGTTGGGCGAGCAGTACTTC. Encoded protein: CAISATGLGEQYF.

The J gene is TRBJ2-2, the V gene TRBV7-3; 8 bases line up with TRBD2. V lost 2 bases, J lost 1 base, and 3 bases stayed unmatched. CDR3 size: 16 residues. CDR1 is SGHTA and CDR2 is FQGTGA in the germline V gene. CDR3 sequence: CASSLAGGMNTGELFF. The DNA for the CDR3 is TGTGCCAGCAGCTTAGCGGGGGGAATGAACACCGGGGAGCTGTTTTTT.

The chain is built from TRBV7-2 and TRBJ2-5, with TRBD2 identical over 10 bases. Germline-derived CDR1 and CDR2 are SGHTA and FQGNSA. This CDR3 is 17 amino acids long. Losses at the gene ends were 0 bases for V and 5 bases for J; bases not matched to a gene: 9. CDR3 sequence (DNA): TGTGCCAGCAGCTTAGCCCTAACTAGCGGGGTTTCGGAGACCCAGTACTTC. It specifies CASSLALTSGVSETQYF. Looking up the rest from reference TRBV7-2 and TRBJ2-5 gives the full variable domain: GAGVSQSPSNKVTEKGKDVELRCDPISGHTALYWYRQSLGQGLEFLIYFQGNSAPDKSGLPSDRFSAERTGGSVSTLTIQRTQQEDSAVYLCASSLALTSGVSETQYFGPGTRLLVL.

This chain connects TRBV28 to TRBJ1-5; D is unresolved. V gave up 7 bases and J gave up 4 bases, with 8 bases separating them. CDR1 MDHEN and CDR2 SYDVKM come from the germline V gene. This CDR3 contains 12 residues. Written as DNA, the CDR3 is TGTGCCAGCACCGTCACGAATCAGCCCCAGCATTTT. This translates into CASTVTNQPQHF.

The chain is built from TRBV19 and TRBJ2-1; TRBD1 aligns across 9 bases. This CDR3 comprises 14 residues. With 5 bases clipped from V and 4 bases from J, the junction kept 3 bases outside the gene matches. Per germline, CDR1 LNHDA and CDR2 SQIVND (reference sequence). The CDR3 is CASSWTGDYNEQFF. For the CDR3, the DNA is TGTGCCAGTAGTTGGACAGGGGATTACAATGAGCAGTTCTTC.

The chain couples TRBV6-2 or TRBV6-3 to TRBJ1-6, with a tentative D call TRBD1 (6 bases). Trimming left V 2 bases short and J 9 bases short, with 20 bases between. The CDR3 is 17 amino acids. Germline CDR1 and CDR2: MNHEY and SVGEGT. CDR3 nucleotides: TGTGCCAGCAGTTACCCCTTAACAGGGACTCGGATTTCACCCCTCCACTTT. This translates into CASSYPLTGTRISPLHF.

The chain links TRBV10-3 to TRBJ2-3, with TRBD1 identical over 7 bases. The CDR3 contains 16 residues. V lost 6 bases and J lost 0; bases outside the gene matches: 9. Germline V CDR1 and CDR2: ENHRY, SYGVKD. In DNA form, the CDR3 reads TGTGCCATCAGCGAGAGGAACAGGGGCAGCACAGATACGCAGTATTTT. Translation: CAISERNRGSTDTQYF.

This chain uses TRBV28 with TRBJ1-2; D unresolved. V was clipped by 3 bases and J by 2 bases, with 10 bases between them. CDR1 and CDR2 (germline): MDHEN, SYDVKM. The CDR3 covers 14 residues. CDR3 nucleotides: TGTGCCAGCAGTTTTGGGGAGTTAAACTATGGCTACACCTTC. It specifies CASSFGELNYGYTF.

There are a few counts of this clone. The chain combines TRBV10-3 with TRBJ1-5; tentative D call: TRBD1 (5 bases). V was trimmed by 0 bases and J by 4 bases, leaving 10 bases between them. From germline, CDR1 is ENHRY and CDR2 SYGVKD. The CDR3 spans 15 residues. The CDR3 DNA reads TGTGCCATCAGTGAGTCGGAAACAGGTAATCAGCCCCAGCATTTT. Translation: CAISESETGNQPQHF.

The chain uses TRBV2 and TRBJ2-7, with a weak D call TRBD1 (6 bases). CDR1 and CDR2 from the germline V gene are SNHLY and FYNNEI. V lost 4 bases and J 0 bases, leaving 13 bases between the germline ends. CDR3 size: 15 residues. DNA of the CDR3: TGTGCCAGCAGTGGGGGGCAATTAACCTCCTACGAGCAGTACTTC. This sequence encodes CASSGGQLTSYEQYF.

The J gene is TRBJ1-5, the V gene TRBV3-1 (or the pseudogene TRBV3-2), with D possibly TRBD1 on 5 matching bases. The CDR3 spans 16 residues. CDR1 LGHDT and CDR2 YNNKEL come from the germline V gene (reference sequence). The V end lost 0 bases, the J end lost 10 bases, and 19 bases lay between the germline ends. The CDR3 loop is CASSQDSAGTKVPQHF. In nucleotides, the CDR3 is TGTGCCAGCAGCCAAGATTCAGCAGGGACTAAGGTCCCCCAGCATTTT.

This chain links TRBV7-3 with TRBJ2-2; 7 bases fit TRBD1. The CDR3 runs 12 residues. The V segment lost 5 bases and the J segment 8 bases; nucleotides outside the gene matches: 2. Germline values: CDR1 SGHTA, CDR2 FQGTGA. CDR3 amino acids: CASSATGGELFF. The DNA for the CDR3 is TGTGCCAGCAGCGCGACAGGGGGGGAGCTGTTTTTT.

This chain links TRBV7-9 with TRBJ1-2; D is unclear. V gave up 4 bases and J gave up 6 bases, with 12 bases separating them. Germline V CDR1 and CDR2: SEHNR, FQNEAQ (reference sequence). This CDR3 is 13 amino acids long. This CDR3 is CASSSYYNDGYTF. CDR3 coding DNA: TGTGCCAGCAGCTCGTATTATAATGATGGCTACACCTTC.

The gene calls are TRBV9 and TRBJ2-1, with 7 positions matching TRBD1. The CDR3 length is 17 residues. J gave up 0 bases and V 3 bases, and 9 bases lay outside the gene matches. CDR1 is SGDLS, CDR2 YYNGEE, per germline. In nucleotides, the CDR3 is TGTGCCAGCAGCGCCGCCTCTTACAGGGGCTCCTACAATGAGCAGTTCTTC. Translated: CASSAASYRGSYNEQFF.

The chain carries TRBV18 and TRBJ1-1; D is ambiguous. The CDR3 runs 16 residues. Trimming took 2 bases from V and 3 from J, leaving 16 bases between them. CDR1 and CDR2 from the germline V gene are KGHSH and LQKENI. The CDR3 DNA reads TGTGCCAGCTCACCAGGTCGGGGTCTAAGACACACTGAAGCTTTCTTT. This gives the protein CASSPGRGLRHTEAFF.